This T cell receptor beta chain was sequenced during a study of T-cell memory formation after mild COVID-19. Germline V gene data show CDR1 as SQVTM and CDR2 as ANQGSEA. V gave up 7 bases and J gave up 2 bases, with 17 bases separating them. There are 14 residues in the CDR3. 5'RACE with constant-segment primers yielded barcoded, UMI-tagged TCR alpha and TCR beta cDNA libraries. One entry per CDR3 protein results from TCRdb running MiXCR on the 5' RACE reads. The sample shows about 200,000 distinct CDR3 sequences, 16% of them seen only once. Input material: PBMCs or a T cell subset sorted from them (not recorded which). V gene TRBV29-1 combines with J gene TRBJ1-1; D is perhaps TRBD1 (6 bases). The sequence came from an adult woman who had mild COVID-19 (a few samples of this study predate the infection). Cell type and time point are not known. CDR3 DNA sequence: TGCAGCGGGGGAGGTCGGACAGATAACACTGAAGCTTTCTTT. Protein: CSGGGRTDNTEAFF.